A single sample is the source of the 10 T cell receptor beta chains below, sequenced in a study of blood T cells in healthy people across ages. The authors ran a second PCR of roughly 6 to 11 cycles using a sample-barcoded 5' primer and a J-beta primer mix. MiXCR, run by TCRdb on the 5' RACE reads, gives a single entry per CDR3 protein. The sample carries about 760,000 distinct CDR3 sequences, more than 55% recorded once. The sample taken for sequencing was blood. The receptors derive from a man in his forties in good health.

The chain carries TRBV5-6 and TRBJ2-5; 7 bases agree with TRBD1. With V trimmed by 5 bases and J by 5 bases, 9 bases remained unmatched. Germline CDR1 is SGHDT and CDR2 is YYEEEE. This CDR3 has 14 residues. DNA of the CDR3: TGTGCCAGCAGTTATACCGGGACAGAGGAGACCCAGTACTTC. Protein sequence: CASSYTGTEETQYF.

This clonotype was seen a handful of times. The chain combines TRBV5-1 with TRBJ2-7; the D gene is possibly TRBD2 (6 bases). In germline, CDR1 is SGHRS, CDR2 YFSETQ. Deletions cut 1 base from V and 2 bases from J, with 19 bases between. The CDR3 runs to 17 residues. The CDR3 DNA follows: TGCGCCAGCAGCTTGTGGCAAGGACTACCACAAACCTACGAGCAGTACTTC. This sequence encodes CASSLWQGLPQTYEQYF.

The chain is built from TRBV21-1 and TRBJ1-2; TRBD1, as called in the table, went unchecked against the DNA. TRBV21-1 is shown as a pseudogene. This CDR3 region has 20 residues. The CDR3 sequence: CASSPRDARDRGKKNYGYTF. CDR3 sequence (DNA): TGTGCCAGCAGCCCTCGAGACGCCCGGGACAGGGGAAAAAAGAACTATGGCTACACCTTC.

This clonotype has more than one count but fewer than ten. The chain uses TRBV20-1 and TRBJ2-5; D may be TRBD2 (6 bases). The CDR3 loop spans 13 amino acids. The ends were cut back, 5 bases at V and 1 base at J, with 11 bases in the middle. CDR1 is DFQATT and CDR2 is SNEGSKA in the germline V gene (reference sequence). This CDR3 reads CSALTGSQETQYF. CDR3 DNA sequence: TGCAGTGCTCTAACCGGGAGCCAAGAGACCCAGTACTTC.

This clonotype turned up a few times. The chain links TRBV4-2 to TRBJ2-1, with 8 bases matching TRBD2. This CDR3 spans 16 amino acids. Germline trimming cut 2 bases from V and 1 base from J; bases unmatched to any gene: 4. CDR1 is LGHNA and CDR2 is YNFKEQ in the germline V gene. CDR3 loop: CASSQLSGTSYNEQFF. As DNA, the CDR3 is TGTGCCAGCAGCCAACTTAGCGGGACATCCTACAATGAGCAGTTCTTC.

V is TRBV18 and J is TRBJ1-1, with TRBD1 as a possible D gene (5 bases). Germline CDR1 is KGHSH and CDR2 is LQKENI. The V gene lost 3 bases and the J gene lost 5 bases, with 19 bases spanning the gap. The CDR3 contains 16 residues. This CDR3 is CASSPGLGRQGTEAFF. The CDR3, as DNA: TGTGCCAGCTCACCCGGACTGGGACGACAAGGGACTGAAGCTTTCTTT.

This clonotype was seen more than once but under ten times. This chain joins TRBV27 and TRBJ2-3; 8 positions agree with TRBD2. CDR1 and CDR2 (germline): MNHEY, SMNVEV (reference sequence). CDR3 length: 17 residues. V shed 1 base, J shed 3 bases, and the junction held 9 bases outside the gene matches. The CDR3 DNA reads TGTGCCAGCAGTTTATATTCAAGCGGGAGCATGACAGATACGCAGTATTTT. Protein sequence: CASSLYSSGSMTDTQYF.

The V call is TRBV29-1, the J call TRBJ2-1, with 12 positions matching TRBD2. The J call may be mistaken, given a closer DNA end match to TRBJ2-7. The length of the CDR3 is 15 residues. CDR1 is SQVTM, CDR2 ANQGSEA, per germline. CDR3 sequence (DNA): TGCAGCGTTGCTGGGACTAGCGGGCGCTACAATGAGCAGTACTTC. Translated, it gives CSVAGTSGRYNEQYF.

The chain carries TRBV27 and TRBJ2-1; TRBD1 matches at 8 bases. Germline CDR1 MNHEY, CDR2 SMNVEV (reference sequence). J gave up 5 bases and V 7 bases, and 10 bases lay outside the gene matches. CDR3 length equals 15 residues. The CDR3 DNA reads TGTGCCAGCACCTGGGGGACAGGAGGAAACAATGAGCAGTTCTTC. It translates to CASTWGTGGNNEQFF.

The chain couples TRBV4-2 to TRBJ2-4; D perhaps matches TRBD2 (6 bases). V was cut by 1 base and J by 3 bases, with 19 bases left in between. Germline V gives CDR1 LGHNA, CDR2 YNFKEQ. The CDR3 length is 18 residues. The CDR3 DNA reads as TGTGCCAGCAGCCAAGGGGGAATGCGGGGCGTAGGCAAAAACATTCAGTACTTC. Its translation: CASSQGGMRGVGKNIQYF.